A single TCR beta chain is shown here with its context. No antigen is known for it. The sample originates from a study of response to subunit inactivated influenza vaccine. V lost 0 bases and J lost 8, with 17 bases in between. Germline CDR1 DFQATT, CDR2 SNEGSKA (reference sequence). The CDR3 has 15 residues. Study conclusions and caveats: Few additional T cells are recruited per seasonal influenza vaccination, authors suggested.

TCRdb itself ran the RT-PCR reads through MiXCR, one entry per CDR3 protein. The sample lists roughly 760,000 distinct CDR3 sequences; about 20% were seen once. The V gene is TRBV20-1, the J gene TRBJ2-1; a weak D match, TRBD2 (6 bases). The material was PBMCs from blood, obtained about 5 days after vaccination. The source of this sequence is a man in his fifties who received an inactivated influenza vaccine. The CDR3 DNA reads TGCAGTGCTAGAGATAGGCGACTAGATCGCCATGAGCAGTTCTTC. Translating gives CSARDRRLDRHEQFF.